This T cell receptor beta chain was identified during a study of CXCR3-negative and CXCR3-positive naive CD8 T cells. Across the whole study: Collectively, the libraries yielded roughly 150 million TRB reads in total, at about 1.5 +/- 0.3 million per library.

TRB cDNA libraries were made by UMI-labeled 5' RACE. TCRdb re-called the 5' RACE reads, yielding one record per CDR3 amino acid sequence without DNA. The sample table sets out 100,000 to 150,000 distinct CDR3 sequences. The CDR3 totals 21 residues. Per germline, CDR1 MDHEN and CDR2 SYDVKM. The CD45RO-CCR7+CD27+CD95- phenotype denoted naive CD8+ T cells. The source material was naive CXCR3- CD8+ T cells from blood. The subset was: CD45RO-CCR7+CD27+CD95- naive CD8+ T cells lacking CXCR3 (TNR3-). The chain carries TRBV28 and TRBJ2-1; TCRdb gives TRBD2 as the D gene, but with no DNA this cannot be confirmed. The clonotype was recovered from a human donor in good health. Some clones in this sample may be carry-over from other donors' samples. Here the CDR3 reads CASSLWSPSSTSGRAMYEQFF.